This note documents a single T cell receptor (beta chain) sequence. As yet, its antigen is unknown. The sample belongs to a study of regulatory T cells in long-lasting Graves disease. Study overall: Persistent Graves' disease denoted over 5 years of antithyroid drugs plus positive TSH receptor antibodies. Regarding the study as a whole: TCR diversity was lower in persistent than newly diagnosed Graves' disease. Favoring TRBV28, TRBJ1-2 and TRBJ2-5 was a feature seen in persistent disease. Clonotypes that were public and shared totalled a few thousand in persistent patients versus 966 in new patients.

Time point given: persistent/refractory GD, antithyroid drugs over 5 years with positive TRAb. The authors made the TCR library using RNA they extracted from PBMCs. CDR3 size: 12 residues. CDR1 and CDR2 from the germline V gene are GTSNPN and SVGIG (reference sequence). Deletions cut 0 bases from V and 3 bases from J, with 5 bases between. Construction of TCR beta libraries relied on iRepertoire HTBI primers and on Arm-PCR targeting CDR3 regions. From the multiplex PCR reads, TCRdb called clonotypes with MiXCR, one entry per CDR3 protein. This table holds roughly 400,000 distinct CDR3 sequences, roughly 20% found once.

The input for sequencing was peripheral blood mononuclear cells (PBMCs), taken when the disease was refractory, from a patient treated with antithyroid drugs. The source of this sequence is a female donor with Graves disease. This chain uses TRBV30 with TRBJ1-1, with D uncertain. In DNA form, the CDR3 reads TGTGCCTGGAGTGTACCAGACACTGAAGCTTTCTTT. Amino acid sequence: CAWSVPDTEAFF.